This T cell receptor beta chain comes out of a study of T cell responses to AZD1222 COVID-19 vaccine. Study context: Second doses that came at about 4 or about 12 weeks were put together.

Germline CDR1 SQVTM, CDR2 ANQGSEA. V was shortened by 4 bases and J by 1 base, with 13 bases between the two germline ends. The CDR3 is 14 amino acids. A note on this clone: Its antigen is not identified.

General study points: It was only after the peak T cell response that any repertoires were sampled. Reportedly, nearly half the spike-specific TCRs target unmutated variant regions. Clonal diversity may have been underestimated, and the donors were mostly white British, with more females than males.

TCRdb's copy holds only in-frame clones and misses some; the assay was immunoSEQ multiplex PCR. The sample has 150,000 to 200,000 clones, 85% to 95% seen once. The origin of this receptor is an adult in good health. The chain couples TRBV29-1 to TRBJ1-1; D is possibly TRBD1 (6 bases). The sequencing here drew on peripheral blood, taken on day 0 of AZD1222 vaccination. CDR3: CSVVGTRPNTEAFF. The DNA of the CDR3 is TGCAGCGTTGTTGGGACAAGACCGAACACTGAAGCTTTCTTT. Drawing the rest from reference TRBV29-1 and TRBJ1-1, the complete variable domain is SAVISQKPSRDICQRGTSLTIQCQVDSQVTMMFWYRQQPGQSLTLIATANQGSEATYESGFVIDKFPISRPNLTFSTLTVSNMSPEDSSIYLCSVVGTRPNTEAFFGQGTRLTVV.